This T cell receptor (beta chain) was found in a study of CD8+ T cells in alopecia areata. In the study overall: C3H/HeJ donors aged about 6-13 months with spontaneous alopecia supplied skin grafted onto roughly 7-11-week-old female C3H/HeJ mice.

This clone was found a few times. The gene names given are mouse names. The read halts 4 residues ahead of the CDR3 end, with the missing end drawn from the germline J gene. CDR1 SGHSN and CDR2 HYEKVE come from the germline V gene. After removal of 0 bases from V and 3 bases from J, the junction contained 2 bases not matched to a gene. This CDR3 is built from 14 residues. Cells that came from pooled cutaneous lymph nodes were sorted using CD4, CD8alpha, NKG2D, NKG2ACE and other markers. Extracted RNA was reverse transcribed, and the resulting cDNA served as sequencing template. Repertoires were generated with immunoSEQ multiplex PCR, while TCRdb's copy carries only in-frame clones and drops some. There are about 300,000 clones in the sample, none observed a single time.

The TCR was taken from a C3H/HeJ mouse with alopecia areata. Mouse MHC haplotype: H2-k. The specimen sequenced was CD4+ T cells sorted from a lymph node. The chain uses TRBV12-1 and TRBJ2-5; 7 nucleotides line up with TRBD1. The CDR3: CASSLGRGQDTQYF. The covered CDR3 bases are TGTGCCAGCTCTCTCGGCAGGGGGCAAGAC. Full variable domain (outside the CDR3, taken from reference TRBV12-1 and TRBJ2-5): DSGVVQSPRHIIKEKGGRSVLTCIPISGHSNVVWYQQTLGKELKFLIQHYEKVERDKGFLPSRFSVQQFDDYHSEMNMSALELEDSAMYFCASSLGRGQDTQYFGPGTRLLVL.